These T cell receptor beta chains were read from a single sample in a study of vaccination effects on CD4 cells after COVID-19. Assay: immunoSEQ multiplex PCR; the TCRdb copy retains only in-frame clones and omits some. The sample lists about 47,000 clones, approximately 80% occurring once. For these receptors, no antigen is known. The sample in question was CD4+ T cells from PBMCs cultured without peptide, obtained before COVID-19 vaccination. Receptors originate from a human donor who had a prior SARS-CoV-2 infection. The CDR3 runs from the conserved cysteine through the conserved F or W. D genes are given only for firm matches. The size field is filled for only some rows; it gives once, few, many or a size class.

cdr3_aa cdr3_nt j_call v_call d_call clone_size
CASSRIGSNQPQHF TGTGCCAGCAGCCGTATAGGTAGCAATCAGCCCCAGCATTTT TRBJ1-5 TRBV5-8 . .
CASSKDRANTEAFF TGCGCCAGCAGCAAGGACAGGGCAAACACTGAAGCTTTCTTT TRBJ1-1 TRBV5-1 TRBD1 .
CASSSRDWYSTDTQYF TGTGCCAGCAGTTCCCGGGACTGGTATAGCACAGATACGCAGTATTTT TRBJ2-3 TRBV27 . .
CASSTHWRQGWYGYTF TGTGCCAGCAGCACCCACTGGCGGCAGGGGTGGTATGGCTACACCTTC TRBJ1-2 TRBV3-1/TRBV3-2 . .
CASSVAGGLQETQYF TGTGCCAGCAGCGTAGCGGGGGGGCTCCAAGAGACCCAGTACTTC TRBJ2-5 TRBV9 TRBD2 .
CASSQVHGRETDTQYF TGTGCCAGCAGCCAAGTTCACGGAAGGGAGACAGATACGCAGTATTTT TRBJ2-3 TRBV4-2 . once
CASSLGVRRGYQETQYF TGTGCCAGCAGCTTAGGAGTGAGAAGGGGATACCAAGAGACCCAGTACTTC TRBJ2-5 TRBV7-9 . .
CASSLTGGWNQPQHF TGTGCCAGTAGTCTAACGGGGGGATGGAATCAGCCCCAGCATTTT TRBJ1-5 TRBV19 . .
CASSVQGYLAGGQETQYF TGTGCCAGCAGCGTGCAGGGTTACCTAGCGGGAGGCCAAGAGACCCAGTACTTC TRBJ2-5 TRBV11-3 TRBD2 .
CASSAADMFSYEQYF TGTGCCAGCAGCGCCGCAGATATGTTCTCCTACGAGCAGTACTTC TRBJ2-7 TRBV7-9 . .
CASSIGGSGETQYF TGTGCCAGTAGTATAGGAGGGAGCGGAGAGACCCAGTACTTC TRBJ2-5 TRBV19 . .
CASSLYEKLFF TGTGCCAGCAGCTTATATGAAAAACTGTTTTTT TRBJ1-4 TRBV7-2 . .
CASSPTREETQYF TGTGCCAGCTCACCTACTAGGGAAGAGACCCAGTACTTC TRBJ2-5 TRBV18 . .
CASSPRLETSYNEQFF TGTGCCAGCAGCCCACGCCTAGAAACCTCCTACAATGAGCAGTTCTTC TRBJ2-1 TRBV7-6 . .
CASSLARSTDTQYF TGTGCCAGCTCACTGGCCCGTAGCACAGATACGCAGTATTTT TRBJ2-3 TRBV7-2 . .
CSASPGTGGRVGTGELFF TGCAGTGCTAGTCCCGGGACAGGGGGCCGGGTCGGCACCGGGGAGCTGTTTTTT TRBJ2-2 TRBV20-1 TRBD1 .
CASSPPSGDAGTQYF TGTGCCAGCAGCCCGCCTAGCGGGGATGCAGGTACGCAGTATTTT TRBJ2-3 TRBV7-8 TRBD2 few
CASSLGLAGGRETQYF TGCGCCAGCAGCTTGGGACTAGCGGGAGGAAGGGAGACCCAGTACTTC TRBJ2-5 TRBV5-1 TRBD2 .
CASSPAPGAQPQHF TGTGCCAGCTCACCAGCCCCCGGGGCGCAGCCCCAGCATTTT TRBJ1-5 TRBV18 . .
CASSQDLGSRNTIYF TGCGCCAGCAGCCAAGATCTGGGAAGTCGAAACACCATATATTTT TRBJ1-3 TRBV4-3 . .
CASSWEYTDTQYF TGCGCCAGCAGCTGGGAGTACACAGATACGCAGTATTTT TRBJ2-3 TRBV5-1 . .
CASSLRLWVSGRYNEQFF TGTGCCAGCAGCTTACGTCTCTGGGTAAGCGGACGCTACAATGAGCAGTTCTTC TRBJ2-1 TRBV13 . .
CASSEQAGIAGGVDTQYF TGTGCCAGCAGTGAACAAGCCGGTATAGCGGGGGGGGTAGATACGCAGTATTTT TRBJ2-3 TRBV2 TRBD2 .
CASSSRVQGANYGYTF TGCGCCAGCAGCTCCCGGGTACAGGGGGCGAACTATGGCTACACCTTC TRBJ1-2 TRBV5-1 TRBD1 .
CASSPSGTGAGNTIYF TGTGCCAGCTCACCAAGTGGGACAGGGGCTGGAAACACCATATATTTT TRBJ1-3 TRBV18 TRBD1 .
CASSEGQGRTDTQYF TGTGCCAGCAGCGAAGGACAGGGACGCACAGATACGCAGTATTTT TRBJ2-3 TRBV7-3 TRBD1 .
CASSIGNYNEQFF TGTGCCAGTAGTATAGGGAACTACAATGAGCAGTTCTTC TRBJ2-1 TRBV19 . .
CASSLEAGGRQPQHF TGCGCCAGCAGCTTGGAGGCAGGGGGCCGTCAGCCCCAGCATTTT TRBJ1-5 TRBV5-1 TRBD1 .
CAWITHQKGETQYF TGTGCCTGGATTACCCATCAGAAGGGCGAGACCCAGTACTTC TRBJ2-5 TRBV30 . .
CASSGTGIPGYTF TGTGCCAGCAGCGGGACAGGGATCCCTGGCTACACCTTC TRBJ1-2 TRBV9 TRBD1 few
CASSRQGEFGQPQHF TGTGCCAGCAGCCGACAGGGGGAGTTTGGTCAGCCCCAGCATTTT TRBJ1-5 TRBV6-6 TRBD1 .
CASSVLSGTYNEQFF TGTGCCAGCAGCGTACTTAGCGGGACCTACAATGAGCAGTTCTTC TRBJ2-1 TRBV9 TRBD2 .
CSAIDRSLTWNQPQHF TGCAGTGCTATTGACAGATCCCTTACGTGGAATCAGCCCCAGCATTTT TRBJ1-5 TRBV20-1 . few
CASSYSAGENGYTF TGTGCCAGCAGTTACTCGGCAGGGGAAAATGGCTACACCTTC TRBJ1-2 TRBV6-5 . .
CASSPSSGGPYEQYF TGTGCCAGCTCACCCAGTAGCGGGGGACCCTACGAGCAGTACTTC TRBJ2-7 TRBV18 TRBD2 .
CASSKATWAGELFF TGTGCCAGCAGCAAAGCCACATGGGCCGGGGAGCTGTTTTTT TRBJ2-2 TRBV21-1 . .
CASSPSPNEKLFF TGTGCCAGCTCACCCAGCCCGAATGAAAAACTGTTTTTT TRBJ1-4 TRBV18 . few
CASSVATSTDTQYF TGTGCCAGCAGCGTAGCTACGAGCACAGATACGCAGTATTTT TRBJ2-3 TRBV9 . .
CASSELGTGSTEAFF TGTGCCAGCAGTGAATTGGGGACAGGGAGCACTGAAGCTTTCTTT TRBJ1-1 TRBV6-1 TRBD1 .
CASSKLNTEAFF TGTGCCAGCAGCAAATTGAACACTGAAGCTTTCTTT TRBJ1-1 TRBV21-1 . once
CASSPIREGRTQYF TGTGCCAGCAGCCCCATCCGGGAAGGGAGAACGCAGTATTTT TRBJ2-3 TRBV6-5 . .
CASSLLLIPSGIVYEQYF TGTGCCAGCAGCTTATTACTTATCCCTAGCGGGATCGTATACGAGCAGTACTTC TRBJ2-7 TRBV7-8 TRBD2 once
CASSVNSASGEKLFF TGTGCCAGCAGTGTAAACTCGGCCTCCGGTGAAAAACTGTTTTTT TRBJ1-4 TRBV2 . once
CATSDVGAQDNEQFF TGTGCCACCAGTGATGTGGGGGCGCAGGACAATGAGCAGTTCTTC TRBJ2-1 TRBV24-1 . .
CASSRQENTEAFF TGTGCCAGCAGCCGACAGGAGAACACTGAAGCTTTCTTT TRBJ1-1 TRBV7-9 . once
CASSQRLAGVAYEQYF TGCGCCAGCAGCCAGAGACTAGCGGGAGTGGCCTACGAGCAGTACTTC TRBJ2-7 TRBV4-3 TRBD2 .
CASSLGSRGDTEAFF TGTGCCAGCAGCTTGGGTTCGCGGGGAGACACTGAAGCTTTCTTT TRBJ1-1 TRBV5-5 . few
CASSSYPSGAHEQFF TGTGCCAGCAGCTCATACCCAAGCGGGGCGCATGAGCAGTTCTTC TRBJ2-1 TRBV7-3 TRBD2 .
CASSFTTNTGELFF TGTGCCAGCAGCTTTACGACGAACACCGGGGAGCTGTTTTTT TRBJ2-2 TRBV11-2 . .
CASSSPDRVHGYTF TGTGCCAGCAGCTCCCCCGACAGGGTACATGGCTACACCTTC TRBJ1-2 TRBV5-6 TRBD1 .
CASSYGAGDTQYF TGTGCCAGCAGTTACGGGGCCGGGGATACGCAGTATTTT TRBJ2-3 TRBV2 . .
CASSVDTRSYEQYF TGTGCCAGCAGCGTCGACACCCGCTCCTACGAGCAGTACTTC TRBJ2-7 TRBV9 . .
CATIVGGLFGANVLTF TGTGCAACCATAGTCGGGGGGCTGTTTGGGGCCAACGTCCTGACTTTC TRBJ2-6 TRBV2 . .
CASSNRDRTFSGNTIYF TGTGCCAGCAGCAACCGGGACAGGACCTTCTCTGGAAACACCATATATTTT TRBJ1-3 TRBV7-8 TRBD1 .